This T cell receptor beta chain was captured by sequencing in a study of T-cell memory formation after mild COVID-19. Study information: Clustering of TCRs was largely donor specific.

Findings of the study overall: Memory from before infection featured some responding clones, which suggests cross-reactive memory joined.

Amplification by 5'RACE using constant-segment primers produced TCR alpha and TCR beta cDNA libraries that carried sample barcodes and UMIs. TCRdb itself ran the 5' RACE reads through MiXCR, one entry per CDR3 protein. This table holds about 270,000 distinct CDR3 sequences, 15% to 20% found once. Germline V lookup: CDR1 SGHTA, CDR2 FQGTGA. V was shortened by 0 bases and J by 0 bases, with 6 bases between the two germline ends. This CDR3 region has 14 residues. This clonotype was counted only a few times. Its antigen is not identified. This clonotype originated in a man aged 18 to 30 who had mild COVID-19 (a few samples of this study predate the infection). Cell type and time point are not known. The gene calls are TRBV7-3 and TRBJ2-7; D is unclear. The sample consisted of PBMCs or a T cell subset sorted from them (not recorded which). Here the CDR3 reads CASSLTGYSYEQYF. In DNA, the CDR3 is TGTGCCAGCAGCTTAACAGGCTACTCCTACGAGCAGTACTTC. The full variable domain, its missing parts supplied by reference TRBV7-3 and TRBJ2-7, is GAGVSQTPSNKVTEKGKYVELRCDPISGHTALYWYRQSLGQGPEFLIYFQGTGAADDSGLPNDRFFAVRPEGSVSTLKIQRTERGDSAVYLCASSLTGYSYEQYFGPGTRLTVT.